The sequence of this TCR beta chain was determined in a study of blood T cell repertoires in COVID-19. The method was immunoSEQ multiplex PCR; TCRdb's version includes in-frame clones alone and lacks a portion of them. Seen here are about 400,000 clones, 80% to 90% observed once, and the top ten hold under 1.5%. In its sample, this clone was seen once. Germline trimming cut 4 bases from V and 3 bases from J; bases unmatched to any gene: 9. Germline V gene lookup returns CDR1 SNHLY and CDR2 FYNNEI. This CDR3 contains 17 residues. The sequenced material came from peripheral blood. This chain joins TRBV2 and TRBJ2-2; 9 bases line up with TRBD1. The sequence derives from a woman aged 30 to 39 with active or convalescent COVID-19. The CDR3 loop is CASSVGQGMEYTGELFF. The CDR3 DNA reads as TGTGCCAGCAGTGTGGGACAGGGCATGGAATACACCGGGGAGCTGTTTTTT.